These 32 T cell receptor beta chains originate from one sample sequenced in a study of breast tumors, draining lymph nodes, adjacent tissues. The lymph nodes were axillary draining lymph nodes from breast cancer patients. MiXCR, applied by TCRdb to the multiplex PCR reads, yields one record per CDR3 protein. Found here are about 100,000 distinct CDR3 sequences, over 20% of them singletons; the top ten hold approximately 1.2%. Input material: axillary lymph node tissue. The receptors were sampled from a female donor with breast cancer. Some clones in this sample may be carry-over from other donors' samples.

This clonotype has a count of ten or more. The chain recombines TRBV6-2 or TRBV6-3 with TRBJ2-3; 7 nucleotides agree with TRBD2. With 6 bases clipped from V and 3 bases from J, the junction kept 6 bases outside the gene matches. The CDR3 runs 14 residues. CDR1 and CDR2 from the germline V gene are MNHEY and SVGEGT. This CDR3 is CASSTGRETDTQYF. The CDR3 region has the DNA TGTGCCAGCAGCACGGGGAGGGAAACAGATACGCAGTATTTT.

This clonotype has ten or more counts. The CDR3, as DNA: TGCAGTGCTAGAAGGCGGCAGGCCGCAGATACGCAGTATTTT. Protein: CSARRRQAADTQYF. J is TRBJ2-3 and V is TRBV20-1; D is unresolved. There are 14 residues in the CDR3. CDR1 is DFQATT and CDR2 is SNEGSKA in the germline V gene (reference sequence). Trimming left V 2 bases short and J 4 bases short, with 13 bases between.

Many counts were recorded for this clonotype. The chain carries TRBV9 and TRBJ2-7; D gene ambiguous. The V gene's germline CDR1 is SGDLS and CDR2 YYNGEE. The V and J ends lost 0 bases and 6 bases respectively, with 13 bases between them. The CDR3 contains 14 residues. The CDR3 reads CASSVAGSPGEQYF. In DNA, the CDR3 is TGTGCCAGCAGCGTAGCGGGTTCCCCGGGCGAGCAGTACTTC.

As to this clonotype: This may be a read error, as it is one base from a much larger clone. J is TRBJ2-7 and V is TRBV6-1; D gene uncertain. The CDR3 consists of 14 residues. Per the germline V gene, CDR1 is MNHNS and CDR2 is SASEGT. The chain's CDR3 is CASQRVVTTYEQHF. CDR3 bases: TGTGCCAGCCAAAGGGTGGTTACTACTTACGAGCAGCACTTC.

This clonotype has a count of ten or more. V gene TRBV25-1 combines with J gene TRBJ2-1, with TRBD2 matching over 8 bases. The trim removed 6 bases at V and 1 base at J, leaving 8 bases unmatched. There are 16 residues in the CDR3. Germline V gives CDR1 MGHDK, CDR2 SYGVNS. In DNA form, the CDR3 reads TGTGCCAGCAGCGAAACTAGCGGAAGATCCTACAATGAGCAGTTCTTC. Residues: CASSETSGRSYNEQFF.

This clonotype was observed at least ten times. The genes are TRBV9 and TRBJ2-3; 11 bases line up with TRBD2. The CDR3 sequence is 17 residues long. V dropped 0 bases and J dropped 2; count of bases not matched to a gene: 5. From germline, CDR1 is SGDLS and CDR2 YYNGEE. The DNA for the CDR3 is TGTGCCAGCAGCGTAGCTCCTAGCGGGGGGTCCACAGATACGCAGTATTTT. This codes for CASSVAPSGGSTDTQYF.

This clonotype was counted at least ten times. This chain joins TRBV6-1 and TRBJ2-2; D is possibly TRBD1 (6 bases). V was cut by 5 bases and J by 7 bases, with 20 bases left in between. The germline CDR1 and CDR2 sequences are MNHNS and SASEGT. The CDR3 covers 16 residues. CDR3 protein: CASSTTGRGIGGELFF. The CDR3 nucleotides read TGTGCCAGCAGTACAACAGGGCGTGGTATAGGCGGGGAGCTGTTTTTT.

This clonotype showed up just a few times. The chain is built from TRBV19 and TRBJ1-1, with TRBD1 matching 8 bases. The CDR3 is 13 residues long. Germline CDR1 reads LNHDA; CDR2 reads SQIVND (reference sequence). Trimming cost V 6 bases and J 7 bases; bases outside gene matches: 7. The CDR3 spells CASRQTGVGEAFF. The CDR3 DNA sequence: TGTGCCAGTAGACAGACAGGGGTTGGTGAAGCTTTCTTT. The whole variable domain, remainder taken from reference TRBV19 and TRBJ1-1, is DGGITQSPKYLFRKEGQNVTLSCEQNLNHDAMYWYRQDPGQGLRLIYYSQIVNDFQKGDIAEGYSVSREKKESFPLTVTSAQKNPTAFYLCASRQTGVGEAFFGQGTRLTVV.

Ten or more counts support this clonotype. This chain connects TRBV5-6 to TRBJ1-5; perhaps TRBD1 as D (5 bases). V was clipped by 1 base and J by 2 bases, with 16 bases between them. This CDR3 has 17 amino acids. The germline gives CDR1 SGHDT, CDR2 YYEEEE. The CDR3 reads CASSLSSRPGGNQPQHF. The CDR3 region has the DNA TGTGCCAGCAGCTTGTCCTCTCGCCCGGGGGGCAATCAGCCCCAGCATTTT.

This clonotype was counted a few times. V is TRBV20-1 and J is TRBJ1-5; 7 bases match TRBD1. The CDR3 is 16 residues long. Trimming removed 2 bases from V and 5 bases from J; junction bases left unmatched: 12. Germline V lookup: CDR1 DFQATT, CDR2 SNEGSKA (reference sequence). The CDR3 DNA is TGCAGTGCTAGACCCGGAAGGGGGCGCAGGGATCAGCCCCAGCATTTT. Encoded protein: CSARPGRGRRDQPQHF.

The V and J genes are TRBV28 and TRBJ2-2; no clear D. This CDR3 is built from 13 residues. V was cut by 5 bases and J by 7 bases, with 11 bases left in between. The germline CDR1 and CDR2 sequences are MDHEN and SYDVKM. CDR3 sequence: CASSRHVSGELFF. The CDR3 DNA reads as TGTGCCAGCAGTCGACATGTTAGCGGGGAGCTGTTTTTT.

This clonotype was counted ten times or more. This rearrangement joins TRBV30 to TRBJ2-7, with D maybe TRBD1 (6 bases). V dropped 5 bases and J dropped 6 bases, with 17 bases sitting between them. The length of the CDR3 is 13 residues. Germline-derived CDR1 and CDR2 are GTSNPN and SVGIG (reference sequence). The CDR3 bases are TGTGCCTGGGAAAGGCAGGGGCCCTCCGAGCAGTACTTC. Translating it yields CAWERQGPSEQYF.

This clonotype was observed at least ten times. CDR3 sequence (DNA): TGTGCCAGCAGCTGGCGGGAGGGCCCGGGGGAGCAGTACTTC. Translating it yields CASSWREGPGEQYF. J is TRBJ2-7 and V is TRBV7-9, with TRBD2 matching 9 bases. V gave up 4 bases and J gave up 7 bases; unmatched junction bases: 8. Germline CDR1 SEHNR, CDR2 FQNEAQ (reference sequence). This CDR3 has 14 amino acids.

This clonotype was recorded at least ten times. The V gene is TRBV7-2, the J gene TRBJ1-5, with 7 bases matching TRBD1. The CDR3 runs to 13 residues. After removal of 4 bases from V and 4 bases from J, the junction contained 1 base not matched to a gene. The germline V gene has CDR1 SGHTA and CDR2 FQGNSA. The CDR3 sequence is CASSYRGNQPQHF. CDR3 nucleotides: TGTGCCAGCAGCTACAGGGGAAATCAGCCCCAGCATTTT.

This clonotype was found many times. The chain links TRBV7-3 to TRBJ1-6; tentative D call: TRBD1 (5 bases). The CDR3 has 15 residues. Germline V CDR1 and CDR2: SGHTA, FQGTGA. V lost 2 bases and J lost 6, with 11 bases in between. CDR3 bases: TGTGCCAGCAGCTTAGGGGGTGTGGGTAATTCACCCCTCCACTTT. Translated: CASSLGGVGNSPLHF.

CDR3 sequence reads: CASSVRELGNTIYF. In DNA form, the CDR3 reads TGTGCCAGCAGTGTCAGGGAACTGGGAAACACCATATATTTT. The J gene is TRBJ1-3, the V gene TRBV28, with a weak D call TRBD1 (5 bases). Germline loops: CDR1 MDHEN, CDR2 SYDVKM. CDR3 length: 14 amino acids. V lost 5 bases and J 4 bases, leaving 12 bases between the germline ends.

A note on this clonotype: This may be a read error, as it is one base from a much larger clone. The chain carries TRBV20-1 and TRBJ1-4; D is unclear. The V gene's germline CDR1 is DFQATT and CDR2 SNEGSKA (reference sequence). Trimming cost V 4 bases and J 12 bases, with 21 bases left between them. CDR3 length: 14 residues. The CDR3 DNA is TGCAGTGCTAAATTAGGAGGGTTTGGAGAAGAACTGTTTTTT. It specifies CSAKLGGFGEELFF.

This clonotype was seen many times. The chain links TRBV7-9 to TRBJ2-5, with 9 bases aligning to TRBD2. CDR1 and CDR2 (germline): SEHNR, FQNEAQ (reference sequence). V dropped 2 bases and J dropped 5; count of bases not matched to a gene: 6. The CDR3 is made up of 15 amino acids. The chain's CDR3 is CASSLYGGGAETQYF. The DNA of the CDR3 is TGTGCCAGCAGCTTATACGGCGGGGGGGCGGAGACCCAGTACTTC.

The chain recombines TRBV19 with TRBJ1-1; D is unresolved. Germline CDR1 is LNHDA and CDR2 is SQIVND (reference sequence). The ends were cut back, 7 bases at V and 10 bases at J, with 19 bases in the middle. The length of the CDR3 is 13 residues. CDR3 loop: CASTGSTPAGAFF. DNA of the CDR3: TGTGCCAGTACCGGCTCGACCCCTGCGGGAGCTTTCTTT.

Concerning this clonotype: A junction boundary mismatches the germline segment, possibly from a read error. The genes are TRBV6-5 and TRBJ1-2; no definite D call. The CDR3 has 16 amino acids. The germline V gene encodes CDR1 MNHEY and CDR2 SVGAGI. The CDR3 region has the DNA TGCGCCAGCAGTTTGACTCAGGCAAACGGTGGCTATGGCTACACCTTC. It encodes CASSLTQANGGYGYTF.

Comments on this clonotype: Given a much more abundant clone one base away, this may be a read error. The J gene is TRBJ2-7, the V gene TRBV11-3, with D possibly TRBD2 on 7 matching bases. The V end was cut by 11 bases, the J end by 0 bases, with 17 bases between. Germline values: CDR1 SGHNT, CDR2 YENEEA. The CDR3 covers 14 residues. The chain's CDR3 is CAGASRGGSYEQYF. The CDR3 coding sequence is TGTGCCGGCGCCTCTAGGGGGGGCTCCTACGAGCAGTACTTC. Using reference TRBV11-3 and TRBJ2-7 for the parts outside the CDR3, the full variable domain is EAGVVQSPRYKIIEKKQPVAFWCNPISGHNTLYWYLQNLGQGPELLIRYENEEAVDDSQLPKDRFSAERLKGVDSTLKIQPAELGDSAVYLCAGASRGGSYEQYFGPGTRLTVT.

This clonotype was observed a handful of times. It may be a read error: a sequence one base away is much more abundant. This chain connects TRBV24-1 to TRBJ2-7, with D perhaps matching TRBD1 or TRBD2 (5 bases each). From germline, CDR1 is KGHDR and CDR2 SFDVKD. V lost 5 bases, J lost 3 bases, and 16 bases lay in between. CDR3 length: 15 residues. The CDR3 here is CATSGIRDGGYEQYF. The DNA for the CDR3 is TGTGCCACCAGTGGTATCCGGGACGGAGGCTACGAGCAGTACTTC.

CDR3 sequence reads: CASSPRTSRDTQYF. The CDR3 bases are TGTGCCAGCAGTCCACGGACTAGCCGTGATACGCAGTATTTT. The V gene is TRBV6-2 or TRBV6-3, the J gene TRBJ2-3; 8 nucleotides agree with TRBD2. The germline gives CDR1 MNHEY, CDR2 SVGEGT. The V and J ends lost 5 bases and 6 bases, in that order; junction bases with no gene match: 7. The CDR3 is 14 residues long.

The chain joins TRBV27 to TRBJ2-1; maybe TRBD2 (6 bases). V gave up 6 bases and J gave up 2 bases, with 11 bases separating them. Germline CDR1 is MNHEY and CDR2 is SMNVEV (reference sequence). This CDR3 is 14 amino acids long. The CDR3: CASSRERAYNEQFF. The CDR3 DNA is TGTGCCAGCAGCCGGGAGCGCGCCTACAATGAGCAGTTCTTC.

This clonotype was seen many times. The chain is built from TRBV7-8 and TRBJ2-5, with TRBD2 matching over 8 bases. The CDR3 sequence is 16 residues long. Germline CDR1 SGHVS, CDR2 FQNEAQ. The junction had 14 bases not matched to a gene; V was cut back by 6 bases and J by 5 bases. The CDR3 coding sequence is TGTGCCAGCAGACACAATCCAGGCCGCGGGGGGGAGACCCAGTACTTC. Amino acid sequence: CASRHNPGRGGETQYF.

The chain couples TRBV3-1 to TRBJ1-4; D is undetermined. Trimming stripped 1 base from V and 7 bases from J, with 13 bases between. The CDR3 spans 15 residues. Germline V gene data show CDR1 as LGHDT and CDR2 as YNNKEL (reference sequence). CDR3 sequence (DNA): TGTGCCAGCAGCCAAGGTCCCGGTGGGCGTGAAAAACTGTTTTTT. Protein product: CASSQGPGGREKLFF. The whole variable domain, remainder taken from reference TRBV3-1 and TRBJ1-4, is DTAVSQTPKYLVTQMGNDKSIKCEQNLGHDTMYWYKQDSKKFLKIMFSYNNKELIINETVPNRFSPKSPDKAHLNLHINSLELGDSAVYFCASSQGPGGREKLFFGSGTQLSVL.

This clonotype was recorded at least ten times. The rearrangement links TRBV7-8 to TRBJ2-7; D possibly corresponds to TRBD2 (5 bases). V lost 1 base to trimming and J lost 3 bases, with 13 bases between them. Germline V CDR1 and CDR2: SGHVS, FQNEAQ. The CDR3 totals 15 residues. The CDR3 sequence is CASSLGHTGNYEQYF. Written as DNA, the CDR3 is TGTGCCAGCAGCTTAGGTCACACGGGGAACTACGAGCAGTACTTC.

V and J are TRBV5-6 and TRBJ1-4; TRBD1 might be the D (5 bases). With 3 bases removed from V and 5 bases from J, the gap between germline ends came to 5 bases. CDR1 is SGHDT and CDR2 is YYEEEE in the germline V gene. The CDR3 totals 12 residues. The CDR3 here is CASSWGNEKLFF. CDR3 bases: TGTGCCAGCAGCTGGGGGAATGAAAAACTGTTTTTT.

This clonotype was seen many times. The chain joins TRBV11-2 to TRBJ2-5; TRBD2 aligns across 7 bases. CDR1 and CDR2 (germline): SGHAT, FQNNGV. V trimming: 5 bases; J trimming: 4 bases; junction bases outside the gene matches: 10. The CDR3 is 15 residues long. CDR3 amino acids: CASSLMWGGIETQYF. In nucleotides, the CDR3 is TGTGCCAGCAGCCTAATGTGGGGGGGGATAGAGACCCAGTACTTC. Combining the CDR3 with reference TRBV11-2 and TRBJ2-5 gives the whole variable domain EAGVAQSPRYKIIEKRQSVAFWCNPISGHATLYWYQQILGQGPKLLIQFQNNGVVDDSQLPKDRFSAERLKGVDSTLKIQPAKLEDSAVYLCASSLMWGGIETQYFGPGTRLLVL.

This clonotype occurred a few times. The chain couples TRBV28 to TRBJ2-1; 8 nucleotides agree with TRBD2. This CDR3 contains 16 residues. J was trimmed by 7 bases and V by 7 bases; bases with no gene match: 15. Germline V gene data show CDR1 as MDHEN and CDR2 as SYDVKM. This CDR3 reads CASTSGGTQRKNEQFF. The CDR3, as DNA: TGTGCCAGCACCTCGGGAGGGACTCAACGGAAAAATGAGCAGTTCTTC.

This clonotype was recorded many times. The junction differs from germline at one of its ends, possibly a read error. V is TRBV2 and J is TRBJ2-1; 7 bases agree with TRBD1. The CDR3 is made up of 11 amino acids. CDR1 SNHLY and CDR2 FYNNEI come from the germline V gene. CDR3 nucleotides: TGTGCCAGCAGGGAAGGGACAGATTTCTTCTTC. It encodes CASREGTDFFF.

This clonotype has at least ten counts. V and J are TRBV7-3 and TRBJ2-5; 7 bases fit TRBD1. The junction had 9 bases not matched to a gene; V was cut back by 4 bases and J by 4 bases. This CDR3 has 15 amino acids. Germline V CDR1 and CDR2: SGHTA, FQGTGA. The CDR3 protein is CASSSQGRLGETQYF. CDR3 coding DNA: TGTGCCAGCAGCTCACAGGGGCGATTGGGAGAGACCCAGTACTTC.